Below, 19 T cell receptor beta chains from the same sample are listed, as sequenced in a study of blood T cell repertoires in COVID-19. The assay was immunoSEQ multiplex PCR, and TCRdb's table has in-frame clones only and misses some. There are some 300,000 clones in the sample; 80% to 90% occur only once, and 6.3% lies in the top ten. The specimen sequenced was peripheral blood. These receptors all come from a woman in her fifties or sixties with COVID-19, enrolled during active disease.

The V gene is TRBV7-2, the J gene TRBJ1-5; no firm D call. Germline V CDR1 and CDR2: SGHTA, FQGNSA. CDR3 length: 16 residues. Trimming left V 4 bases short and J 4 bases short, with 17 bases between. The CDR3 loop is CASSSGGWISNQPQHF. The DNA of the CDR3 is TGTGCCAGCAGCTCCGGCGGGTGGATTAGTAATCAGCCCCAGCATTTT.

The chain has TRBV7-3 and TRBJ2-5, with TRBD2 as a possible D gene (5 bases). CDR3 length: 15 residues. Germline CDR1 reads SGHTA; CDR2 reads FQGTGA. The ends were cut back, 1 base at V and 3 bases at J, with 12 bases in the middle. CDR3: CASSLNGGYEETQYF. The CDR3 DNA is TGTGCCAGCAGCTTAAATGGCGGGTATGAAGAGACCCAGTACTTC.

This rearrangement joins TRBV7-8 to TRBJ2-7; D may be TRBD1 (7 bases). Germline V CDR1 and CDR2: SGHVS, FQNEAQ. V lost 1 base and J 6 bases, leaving 22 bases between the germline ends. The CDR3 is 17 amino acids. The CDR3 sequence is CASSLEDPLRQGLEQYF. The CDR3 DNA follows: TGTGCCAGCAGCTTAGAGGATCCGTTGAGACAGGGACTCGAGCAGTACTTC. Supplemented by reference TRBV7-8 and TRBJ2-7, the full variable domain reads GAGVSQSPRYKVAKRGQDVALRCDPISGHVSLFWYQQALGQGPEFLTYFQNEAQLDKSGLPSDRFFAERPEGSVSTLKIQRTQQEDSAVYLCASSLEDPLRQGLEQYFGPGTRLTVT.

The rearrangement uses TRBV5-5 and TRBJ1-5; 9 nucleotides agree with TRBD1. This CDR3 is built from 16 residues. From germline, CDR1 is SGHKS and CDR2 YYEKEE (reference sequence). The ends lost 4 bases at V and 1 base at J; junction bases unmatched: 6. CDR3 nucleotide sequence: TGTGCCAGCAGCGAGAGGACAGGGGAAAGCAATCAGCCCCAGCATTTT. It codes for CASSERTGESNQPQHF.

This rearrangement joins TRBV24-1 to TRBJ2-2; the match to TRBD1 covers 8 bases. Germline CDR1 reads KGHDR; CDR2 reads SFDVKD. The J segment lost 3 bases and the V segment lost 6 bases, leaving 8 bases of the junction unmatched. The CDR3 runs 16 residues. In nucleotides, the CDR3 is TGTGCCACCAGTCAAGACGACAGGGGACACACCGGGGAGCTGTTTTTT. Amino acid sequence: CATSQDDRGHTGELFF.

This chain links TRBV18 with TRBJ1-1; D possibly corresponds to TRBD1 (5 bases). The CDR3 has 14 residues. The germline V gene encodes CDR1 KGHSH and CDR2 LQKENI. The V and J ends lost 4 bases and 0 bases respectively, with 9 bases between them. This CDR3 is CASSLSGMNTEAFF. The CDR3 bases are TGTGCCAGCTCACTTTCAGGGATGAACACTGAAGCTTTCTTT.

This clone was picked up one time. Distinct nucleotide sequences in the sample also encode this CDR3. This chain joins TRBV9 and TRBJ2-1; 13 bases map to TRBD2. Germline V lookup: CDR1 SGDLS, CDR2 YYNGEE. Trimming at V came to 2 bases and at J to 7 bases, leaving 6 bases not matched to a gene. This CDR3 has 16 residues. As DNA, the CDR3 is TGTGCCAGCAGCGTCAGCACTAGCGGGAGGGCAAATGAGCAGTTCTTC. This codes for CASSVSTSGRANEQFF.

V is TRBV5-1 and J is TRBJ2-3, with a weak D call TRBD1 (6 bases). Germline CDR1 and CDR2: SGHRS and YFSETQ. This CDR3 has 14 residues. Trimming pared 0 bases from V and 8 bases from J, leaving 13 bases between. CDR3 amino acids: CASSLGAGAFTQYF. Here the CDR3 DNA reads TGCGCCAGCAGCTTGGGTGCAGGGGCATTTACGCAGTATTTT.

This clone occurred once. The chain uses TRBV7-2 and TRBJ2-5; tentative D call: TRBD1 (6 bases). V was clipped by 5 bases and J by 5 bases, with 18 bases between them. Germline CDR1 SGHTA, CDR2 FQGNSA. The CDR3 contains 15 residues. The CDR3 bases are TGTGCCAGCAGCCCTGACAGGCCTGGGGTGGAGACCCAGTACTTC. This sequence encodes CASSPDRPGVETQYF. Using reference TRBV7-2 and TRBJ2-5 for the parts outside the CDR3, the full variable domain is GAGVSQSPSNKVTEKGKDVELRCDPISGHTALYWYRQSLGQGLEFLIYFQGNSAPDKSGLPSDRFSAERTGGSVSTLTIQRTQQEDSAVYLCASSPDRPGVETQYFGPGTRLLVL.

This rearrangement joins TRBV7-9 to TRBJ2-5, with TRBD2 matching over 7 bases. J lost 2 bases, V lost 0 bases, and 3 bases had no gene match. Germline V gene lookup returns CDR1 SEHNR and CDR2 FQNEAQ (reference sequence). The CDR3 extends over 15 amino acids. CDR3 in DNA: TGTGCCAGCAGCTTAGCGGGGGGGGGTCAAGAGACCCAGTACTTC. This encodes CASSLAGGGQETQYF.

V is TRBV6-5 and J is TRBJ2-2; a weak D match, TRBD2 (7 bases). This CDR3 is 14 amino acids long. The germline CDR1 and CDR2 sequences are MNHEY and SVGAGI. Trimming cost V 8 bases and J 0 bases, with 10 bases left between them. The CDR3 loop reads CASGGASNTGELFF. The CDR3 DNA reads TGTGCCAGCGGGGGGGCGTCGAACACCGGGGAGCTGTTTTTT.

This clone was seen only a few times. The chain has TRBV5-4 and TRBJ2-1; D might be TRBD1 (5 bases). CDR1 SGHNT and CDR2 YYREEE come from the germline V gene (reference sequence). The CDR3 is 16 residues long. Trimming took 0 bases from V and 6 from J, leaving 16 bases between them. CDR3 amino acids: CASSLGQILTFNEQFF. CDR3 DNA sequence: TGTGCCAGCAGCTTGGGACAGATCCTTACCTTCAATGAGCAGTTCTTC.

V usage is TRBV27 and J usage is TRBJ1-6; 8 positions match TRBD1. The germline CDR1 and CDR2 sequences are MNHEY and SMNVEV (reference sequence). Trimming at V came to 2 bases and at J to 10 bases, leaving 7 bases not matched to a gene. This CDR3 region has 15 residues. The CDR3 loop is CASSLNGQGTSPLHF. The CDR3 DNA is TGTGCCAGCAGTTTAAATGGACAGGGCACCTCACCCCTCCACTTT.

The chain is built from TRBV18 and TRBJ1-5; D perhaps matches TRBD1 (6 bases). Trimming took off 3 bases at V and 3 bases at J, with 12 bases between the two ends. The CDR3 is 15 amino acids. The germline gives CDR1 KGHSH, CDR2 LQKENI. As DNA, the CDR3 is TGTGCCAGCTCACCCAAAGCAGGGGTCAATCAGCCCCAGCATTTT. This sequence encodes CASSPKAGVNQPQHF.

Worth noting for this clone: Additional DNA sequences in this sample encode the identical CDR3. The chain joins TRBV18 to TRBJ1-1, with D tentatively TRBD1 (6 bases). The CDR3 is 14 amino acids. In germline, CDR1 is KGHSH, CDR2 LQKENI. V lost 3 bases, J lost 1 base, and 9 bases lay in between. CDR3 residues: CASSPRTENTEAFF. The CDR3 coding sequence is TGTGCCAGCTCACCCCGGACAGAGAACACTGAAGCTTTCTTT.

V is TRBV5-4 and J is TRBJ2-7; 10 nucleotides match TRBD1. CDR1 is SGHNT, CDR2 YYREEE, per germline (reference sequence). The J segment lost 2 bases and the V segment lost 4 bases, leaving 3 bases of the junction unmatched. The CDR3 length is 14 residues. The CDR3 nucleotides read TGTGCCAGCAGCAAGGGACAGGGGACCTACGAGCAGTACTTC. This codes for CASSKGQGTYEQYF.

This chain links TRBV4-3 with TRBJ2-1, with 9 bases matching TRBD2. This CDR3 is built from 17 residues. Germline CDR1 LGHNA, CDR2 YSLEER. With 2 bases clipped from V and 1 base from J, the junction kept 6 bases outside the gene matches. The CDR3 protein is CASSQSSGMFSYNEQFF. In DNA, the CDR3 is TGCGCCAGCAGCCAATCTAGCGGGATGTTTTCCTACAATGAGCAGTTCTTC.

This rearrangement joins TRBV5-1 to TRBJ1-1, with D unresolved. Germline assignment: CDR1 SGHRS and CDR2 YFSETQ. CDR3 size: 13 residues. Trimming cost V 2 bases and J 8 bases, with 13 bases left between them. The CDR3: CASSLPGTPEAFF. CDR3 sequence (DNA): TGCGCCAGCAGCTTACCGGGAACACCGGAAGCTTTCTTT.

The V gene is TRBV18, the J gene TRBJ1-3; 9 bases agree with TRBD1. CDR1 KGHSH and CDR2 LQKENI come from the germline V gene. This CDR3 is built from 14 residues. The junction had 2 bases not matched to a gene; V was cut back by 4 bases and J by 4 bases. The DNA for the CDR3 is TGTGCCAGCTCACGGACAGGGGCCGGAAACACCATATATTTT. This translates into CASSRTGAGNTIYF.